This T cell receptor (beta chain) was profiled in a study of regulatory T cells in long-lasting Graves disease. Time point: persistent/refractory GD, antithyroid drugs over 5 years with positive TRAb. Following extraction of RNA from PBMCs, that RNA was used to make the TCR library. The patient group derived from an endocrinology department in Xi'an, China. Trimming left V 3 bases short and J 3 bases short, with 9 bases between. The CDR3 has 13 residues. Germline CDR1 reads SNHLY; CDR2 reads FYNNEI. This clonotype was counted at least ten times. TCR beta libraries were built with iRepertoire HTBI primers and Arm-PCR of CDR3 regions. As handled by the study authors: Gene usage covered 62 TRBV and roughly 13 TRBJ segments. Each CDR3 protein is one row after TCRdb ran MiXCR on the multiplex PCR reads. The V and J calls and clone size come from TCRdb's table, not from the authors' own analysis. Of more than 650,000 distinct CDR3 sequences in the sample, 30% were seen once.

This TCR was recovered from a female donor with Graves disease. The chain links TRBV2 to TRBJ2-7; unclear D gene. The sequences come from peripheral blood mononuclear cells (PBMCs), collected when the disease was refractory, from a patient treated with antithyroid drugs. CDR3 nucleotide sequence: TGTGCCAGCAGTGACTATCCGGACTACGAGCAGTACTTC. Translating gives CASSDYPDYEQYF.